These 10 T cell receptor beta chains were all obtained from the same sample, sequenced in a study of cytomegalovirus exposure and HLA in healthy donors (dated by TCRdb to the late 2010s). Receptor libraries were prepared by the immunoSEQ multiplex PCR assay. For the multiplex PCR, a mixture combining 60 forward primers for TCR Vbeta segments and 13 reverse primers for TCR Jbeta segments was used. Entries here come from immuneACCESS through TCRdb and include only in-frame sequences with V and J called. Some clones fail to appear in such tables; in the studies checked, an unresolved V gene covers under half of the shortfall, and the cause of the remainder is unknown. The sample table lists around 100,000 clones, approximately 79% of them with a count of one. About 3.1% of the sample belongs to the ten largest clones. The sample consisted of PBMCs. The receptor set was obtained from a woman between 35 and 50 years old in good health and CMV-seronegative.

J is TRBJ2-7 and V is TRBV11-2, with 7 bases fitting TRBD1. Per the germline V gene, CDR1 is SGHAT and CDR2 is FQNNGV. This CDR3 has 16 amino acids. V lost 4 bases and J lost 9; bases outside the gene matches: 18. The CDR3 sequence: CASSSNPGTASGSQYF. CDR3 bases: TGTGCCAGCAGCTCCAATCCCGGGACAGCTTCTGGTTCGCAGTACTTC.

The J gene is TRBJ2-1, the V gene TRBV7-2; 9 positions agree with TRBD1. The CDR3 runs to 12 residues. Germline V gene data show CDR1 as SGHTA and CDR2 as FQGNSA. V shed 5 bases, J shed 7 bases, and the junction held 0 bases outside the gene matches. The CDR3 sequence is CASSGTGNEQFF. The CDR3 region has the DNA TGTGCCAGCAGCGGGACAGGGAATGAGCAGTTCTTC.

This chain connects TRBV27 to TRBJ1-1; 8 nucleotides line up with TRBD1. After removal of 5 bases from V and 3 bases from J, the junction contained 8 bases not matched to a gene. From germline, CDR1 is MNHEY and CDR2 SMNVEV (reference sequence). CDR3 length: 15 amino acids. The CDR3 loop is CASSAQTGEDTEAFF. CDR3 DNA sequence: TGTGCCAGCAGTGCCCAGACAGGGGAGGACACTGAAGCTTTCTTT.

The V and J genes are TRBV19 and TRBJ2-1; D not certain. The CDR3 loop spans 13 amino acids. The germline V and J ends were trimmed by 1 base and 8 bases, with 9 bases remaining between them. From germline, CDR1 is LNHDA and CDR2 SQIVND (reference sequence). In DNA form, the CDR3 reads TGTGCCAGTAGTATAGCCCGACATGATGAGCAGTTCTTC. Its translation: CASSIARHDEQFF.

The chain couples TRBV19 to TRBJ1-1; D is perhaps TRBD1 (6 bases). Per germline, CDR1 LNHDA and CDR2 SQIVND (reference sequence). The CDR3 has 14 residues. Trimming shortened V by 10 bases and J by 4 bases, and 19 bases separated the two germline ends. CDR3 DNA: TGTGCCACCACCCTAGGGGGGGTGGGCACTGAAGCTTTCTTT. This codes for CATTLGGVGTEAFF.

The V call is TRBV7-2, the J call TRBJ1-1, with 10 bases that match TRBD1. Per germline, CDR1 SGHTA and CDR2 FQGNSA. J was trimmed by 6 bases and V by 2 bases; bases with no gene match: 9. The CDR3 length is 16 residues. The CDR3 bases are TGTGCCAGCAGCTTATCACGGACAGGGGGAGTCCCTGAAGCTTTCTTT. It encodes CASSLSRTGGVPEAFF.

In this sample, this clone turned up a few times. V gene TRBV5-6 combines with J gene TRBJ1-4; 12 bases line up with TRBD1. With V trimmed by 5 bases and J by 10 bases, 6 bases remained unmatched. The length of the CDR3 is 14 residues. The germline gives CDR1 SGHDT, CDR2 YYEEEE. As DNA, the CDR3 is TGTGCCAGCAGTTCGGGACAGGGGGCTGGAAAACTGTTTTTT. This gives the protein CASSSGQGAGKLFF.

With regard to this clone: Relative to the germline gene, one junction end is altered; a read error may explain this. V gene TRBV7-9 combines with J gene TRBJ2-7, with 8 bases identical to TRBD1. The V gene's germline CDR1 is SEHNR and CDR2 FQNEAQ (reference sequence). CDR3 size: 15 residues. The CDR3 DNA sequence: TGTTCCAGCAGCTCCGGTACAGGGGGTCCCTACGAGCAGTACTTC. It specifies CSSSSGTGGPYEQYF.

The V and J genes are TRBV29-1 and TRBJ1-2; D is ambiguous. The V end was cut by 2 bases, the J end by 6 bases, with 10 bases between. The CDR3 covers 12 residues. From germline, CDR1 is SQVTM and CDR2 ANQGSEA. The CDR3 DNA follows: TGCAGCGTTGAATCCCGCGAGCATGGCTACACCTTC. It translates to CSVESREHGYTF.

Turning to this clone: The same CDR3 is also encoded by other DNA sequences in this sample. This sequence joins TRBV9 and TRBJ1-6, with D unresolved. In germline, CDR1 is SGDLS, CDR2 YYNGEE. The CDR3 is 13 residues long. Trimming removed 5 bases at V and 6 bases at J, with 9 bases between. Here the CDR3 reads CASSVASNSPLHF. The CDR3 DNA is TGTGCCAGCAGTGTGGCAAGTAATTCACCCCTCCACTTT.